Below are 2 T cell receptor beta chains sequenced from a single sample in a study of identical twins. TCRdb re-called the 5' RACE reads through MiXCR, storing one row per CDR3 protein. The data contain roughly 280,000 distinct CDR3 sequences, just under 9.5% of them singletons. The sample also formed part of further work on yellow fever vaccine responses in identical twins.

Input material: CD8+ T cells sorted from blood. The source is a woman between 18 and 30 years old in good health.

This clonotype was detected many times. Here the CDR3 DNA reads TGTGCCAGCAGCTTAGGTGGTGGTCAGCCCTACGAGCAGTACTTC. It specifies CASSLGGGQPYEQYF. J is TRBJ2-7 and V is TRBV7-9; no clear D. This CDR3 spans 15 amino acids. Deletions cut 1 base from V and 2 bases from J, with 12 bases between. Germline V gives CDR1 SEHNR, CDR2 FQNEAQ (reference sequence).

This chain links TRBV2 with TRBJ1-1, with D possibly matching TRBD1 (5 bases). V shed 1 base and J shed 0 bases, with 9 bases lying between them. The germline V gene has CDR1 SNHLY and CDR2 FYNNEI. The CDR3 is made up of 15 amino acids. CDR3 region: CASSEVEGMNTEAFF. The CDR3 DNA follows: TGTGCCAGCAGTGAAGTGGAGGGGATGAACACTGAAGCTTTCTTT. Combining the CDR3 with reference TRBV2 and TRBJ1-1 gives the whole variable domain EPEVTQTPSHQVTQMGQEVILRCVPISNHLYFYWYRQILGQKVEFLVSFYNNEISEKSEIFDDQFSVERPDGSNFTLKIRSTKLEDSAMYFCASSEVEGMNTEAFFGQGTRLTVV.